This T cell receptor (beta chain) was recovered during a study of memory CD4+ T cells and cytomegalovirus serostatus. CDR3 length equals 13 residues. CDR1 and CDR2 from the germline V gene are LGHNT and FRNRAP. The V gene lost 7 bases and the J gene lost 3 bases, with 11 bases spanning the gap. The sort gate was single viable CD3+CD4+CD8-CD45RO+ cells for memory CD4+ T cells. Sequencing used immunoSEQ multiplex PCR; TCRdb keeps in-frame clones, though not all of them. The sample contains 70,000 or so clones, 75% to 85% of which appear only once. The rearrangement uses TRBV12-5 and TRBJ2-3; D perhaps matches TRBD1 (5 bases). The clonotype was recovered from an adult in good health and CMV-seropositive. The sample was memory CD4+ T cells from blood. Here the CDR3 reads CASAVGRTDTQYF. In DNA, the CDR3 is TGTGCTAGTGCTGTGGGGCGGACAGATACGCAGTATTTT.